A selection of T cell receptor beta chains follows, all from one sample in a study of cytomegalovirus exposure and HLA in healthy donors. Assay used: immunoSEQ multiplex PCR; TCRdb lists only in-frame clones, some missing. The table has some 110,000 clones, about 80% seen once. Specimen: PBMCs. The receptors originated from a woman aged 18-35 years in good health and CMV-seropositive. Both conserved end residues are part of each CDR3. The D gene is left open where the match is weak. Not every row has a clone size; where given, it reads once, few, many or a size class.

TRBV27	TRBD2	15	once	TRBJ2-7	CASRPSGRPTYEQYF	TGTGCCAGCAGGCCTAGCGGGAGGCCCACCTACGAGCAGTACTTC
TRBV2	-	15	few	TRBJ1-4	CASSVGHLTNEKLFF	TGTGCCAGCAGTGTAGGACATCTCACTAATGAAAAACTGTTTTTT
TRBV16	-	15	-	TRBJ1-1	CASSLAAGAGTEAFF	TGTGCCAGCAGCCTGGCCGCAGGGGCGGGCACTGAAGCTTTCTTT
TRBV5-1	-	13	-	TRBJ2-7	CASKVLLEDEQYF	TGCGCCAGCAAGGTACTCCTTGAGGACGAGCAGTACTTC
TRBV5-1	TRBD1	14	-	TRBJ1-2	CASSLDRPPLGYTF	TGCGCCAGCAGCCTGGACAGGCCCCCGCTTGGCTACACCTTC
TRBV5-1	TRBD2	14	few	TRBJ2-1	CASRGLAVDNEQFF	TGCGCCAGCAGGGGACTAGCGGTCGACAATGAGCAGTTCTTC
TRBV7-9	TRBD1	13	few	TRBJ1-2	CASSPTGVDGYTF	TGTGCCAGCAGCCCGACAGGGGTGGATGGCTACACCTTC
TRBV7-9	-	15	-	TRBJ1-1	CASSSPSGVDTEAFF	TGTGCCAGCAGCTCCCCTTCGGGGGTTGACACTGAAGCTTTCTTT
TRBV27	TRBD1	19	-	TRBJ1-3	CASSLSGWTGLNSGNTIYF	TGTGCCAGCAGTTTATCCGGCTGGACAGGCCTTAACTCTGGAAACACCATATATTTT
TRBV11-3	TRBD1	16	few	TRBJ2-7	CASSLLSGQGFYEQYF	TGTGCCAGCAGCTTACTCTCGGGACAGGGCTTCTACGAGCAGTACTTC
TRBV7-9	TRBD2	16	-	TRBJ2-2	CASSPRGGRLTGELFF	TGTGCCAGCAGCCCCCGGGGCGGGAGGCTCACCGGGGAGCTGTTTTTT
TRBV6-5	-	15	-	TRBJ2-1	CASRESSGGYNEQFF	TGTGCCAGCAGGGAATCTAGTGGGGGGTACAATGAGCAGTTCTTC
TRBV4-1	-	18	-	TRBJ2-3	CAISQEDGRWESTDTQYF	TGCGCCATCAGCCAAGAAGACGGTAGGTGGGAGAGCACAGATACGCAGTATTTT
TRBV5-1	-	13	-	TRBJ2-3	CASSSQGPDTQYF	TGCGCCAGCAGCTCGCAGGGCCCAGATACGCAGTATTTT
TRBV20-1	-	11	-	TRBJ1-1	CSASNWAKAFF	TGCAGTGCTAGTAATTGGGCGAAAGCTTTCTTT
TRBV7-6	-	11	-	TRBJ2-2	CASKESGELFF	TGTGCCAGCAAGGAGTCCGGGGAGCTGTTTTTT
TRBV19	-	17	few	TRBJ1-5	CASSIQTGKGGNQPQHF	TGTGCCAGTAGTATTCAGACGGGCAAGGGGGGCAATCAGCCCCAGCATTTT
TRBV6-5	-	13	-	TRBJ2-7	CASSYSSFYEQYF	TGTGCCAGCAGTTACTCGTCTTTCTACGAGCAGTACTTC
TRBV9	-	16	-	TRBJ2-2	CASSVDHFPKIGELFF	TGTGCCAGCAGCGTAGATCACTTCCCTAAGATCGGGGAGCTGTTTTTT
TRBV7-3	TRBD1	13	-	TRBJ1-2	CASSSGQGYGYTF	TGTGCCAGCAGCTCGGGACAGGGGTATGGCTACACCTTC
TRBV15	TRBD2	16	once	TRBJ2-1	CATSGGTSGPHNEQFF	TGTGCCACCAGCGGAGGGACTAGCGGGCCTCACAATGAGCAGTTCTTC
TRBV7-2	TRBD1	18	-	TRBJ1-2	CASSLAGTGASPAYGYTF	TGTGCCAGCAGCTTAGCTGGGACAGGGGCGAGCCCAGCCTATGGCTACACCTTC
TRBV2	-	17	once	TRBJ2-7	CAITSAQGTSLSYEQYF	TGTGCCATCACATCGGCTCAAGGGACTTCCCTCTCCTACGAGCAGTACTTC
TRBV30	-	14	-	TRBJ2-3	CAWSFPGLADTQYF	TGTGCCTGGAGCTTCCCGGGACTTGCAGATACGCAGTATTTT
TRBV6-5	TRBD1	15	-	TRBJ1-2	CASSYSWDRVGGYTF	TGTGCCAGCAGTTACTCGTGGGACAGGGTGGGTGGCTACACCTTC
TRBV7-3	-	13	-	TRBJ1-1	CASSLDMNTEAFF	TGTGCCAGCAGCTTGGACATGAACACTGAAGCTTTCTTT
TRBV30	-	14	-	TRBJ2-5	CAWKRSVRQETQYF	TGTGCCTGGAAGCGCTCGGTCCGGCAAGAGACCCAGTACTTC
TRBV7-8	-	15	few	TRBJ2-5	CASSFRERLKETQYF	TGTGCCAGCAGCTTCCGGGAGAGGTTGAAAGAGACCCAGTACTTC
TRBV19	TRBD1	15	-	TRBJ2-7	CASSMAAGTAYEQYF	TGTGCCAGTAGTATGGCCGCCGGGACAGCCTACGAGCAGTACTTC
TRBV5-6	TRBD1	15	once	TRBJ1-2	CASSSTGQGIHGYTF	TGTGCCAGCAGCTCAACAGGACAGGGAATCCATGGCTATACCTTC
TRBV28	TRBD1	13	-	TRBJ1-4	CASRGQGGEKLFF	TGTGCCAGCCGAGGGCAGGGGGGTGAAAAACTGTTTTTT
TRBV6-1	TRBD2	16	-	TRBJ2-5	CASSELFGTSQETQYF	TGTGCCAGCAGTGAATTATTTGGGACTAGCCAAGAGACCCAGTACTTC
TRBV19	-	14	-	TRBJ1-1	CASSPGIPNTEAFF	TGTGCCAGTAGTCCCGGGATTCCGAACACTGAAGCTTTCTTT
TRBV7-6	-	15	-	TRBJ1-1	CASSLDGQTNTEAFF	TGTGCCAGCAGCTTAGATGGACAGACAAACACTGAAGCTTTCTTT
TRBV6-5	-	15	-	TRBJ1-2	CASIGLSRADYGYTF	TGTGCCAGCATCGGATTGTCCAGGGCCGACTATGGCTACACCTTC
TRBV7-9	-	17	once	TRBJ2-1	CASSLARRLGVRDEQFF	TGTGCCAGCAGCTTAGCGCGGAGGCTCGGGGTTCGCGATGAGCAGTTCTTC
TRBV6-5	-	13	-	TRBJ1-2	CASSLTVNYGYTF	TGTGCCAGCAGTCTGACAGTTAACTATGGCTACACCTTC
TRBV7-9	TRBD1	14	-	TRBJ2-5	CASSTRDRVETQYF	TGTGCCAGCAGCACCCGGGACAGGGTGGAGACCCAGTACTTC
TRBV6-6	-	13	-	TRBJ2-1	CASSYVLYNEQFF	TGTGCCAGCAGTTACGTGCTATACAATGAGCAGTTCTTC
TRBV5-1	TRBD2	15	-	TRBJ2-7	CASSLTSGSTYEQYF	TGCGCCAGCAGCCTAACTAGCGGGAGTACCTACGAGCAGTACTTC
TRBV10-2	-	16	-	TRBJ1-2	CASSETRQKANYGYTF	TGCGCCAGCAGTGAGACGAGGCAAAAAGCTAACTATGGCTACACCTTC
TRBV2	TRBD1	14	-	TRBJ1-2	CASSQTGRLSGYTF	TGTGCCAGCAGTCAGACAGGGAGGCTAAGCGGCTACACCTTC
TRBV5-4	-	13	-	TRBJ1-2	CASSLEGGEGYTF	TGTGCCAGCAGCTTGGAGGGGGGGGAGGGCTACACCTTC
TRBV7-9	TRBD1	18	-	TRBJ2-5	CASSSLPAGGPLEETQYF	TGTGCCAGCAGCTCGCTGCCGGCAGGGGGCCCGTTGGAAGAGACCCAGTACTTC
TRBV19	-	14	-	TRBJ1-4	CASSWQAENEKLFF	TGTGCCAGTAGTTGGCAGGCCGAAAATGAAAAGCTGTTTTTT